This T cell receptor (beta chain) was identified during a study of cytomegalovirus exposure and HLA in healthy donors. This clone was counted between two and nine times. Its antigen is not identified. Study results and caveats: Reported findings show TCR beta sequences accurately forecast HLA-A and HLA-B alleles in most subjects. The authors later found TCR association rates varying by HLA locus, with DRB1 most and HLA-C fewest.

Researchers ran the PCR with 60 Vbeta and 13 Jbeta primers. Method: immunoSEQ multiplex PCR; TCRdb's copy keeps in-frame clones and lacks some. The sample consists of about 150,000 clones, approximately 77% of them appearing once. From germline, CDR1 is MGHRA and CDR2 YSYEKL. V lost 0 bases and J lost 6, with 15 bases in between. This CDR3 is built from 16 residues. Sampled while nominally healthy, donors likely had unrecorded immune exposures. This TCR derives from a man younger than 30 in good health and CMV-seronegative. This sequence joins TRBV4-1 and TRBJ1-5; D gene uncertain. The sequenced sample consisted of PBMCs. CDR3 sequence (DNA): TGCGCCAGCAGCCAAGATCTCACCCGGCGGGGTCAGCCCCAGCATTTT. It encodes CASSQDLTRRGQPQHF.